The sequence of this T cell receptor beta chain was determined in a study of beta chain features in type 1 diabetes. Study-wide results and caveats: Shorter TCRB CDR3s, moderately but significantly so, marked every one of the four CD4+ subsets in Type 1 diabetes patients. Insertion counts at VDJ junctions were lower in type 1 diabetes patients, who also showed more deletions there.

What was sequenced were expressed TCRB transcripts, since all of the isolated RNA had been reverse transcribed. Generated by immunoSEQ multiplex PCR, the TCRdb table keeps only in-frame clones and is missing some. The sample holds 100,000 to 150,000 clones; 7% to 10% are singletons and the top ten take around 0.7%. The CDR3 has 17 residues. From germline, CDR1 is SGHNT and CDR2 YYREEE (reference sequence). Trimming cost V 0 bases and J 0 bases; bases outside gene matches: 2. On this clone itself: The antigen remains unidentified.

The receptor's source is a man between 25 and 39 years old with type 1 diabetes. Sequences were obtained from central memory CD4+ T cells from blood. The chain links TRBV5-4 to TRBJ2-6; 8 bases align to TRBD1. The CDR3 sequence is CASSLGQGPSGANVLTF. The CDR3 DNA sequence: TGTGCCAGCAGCTTGGGACAGGGGCCCTCTGGGGCCAACGTCCTGACTTTC.